Detailed here is one TCR beta chain. Its antigen is currently not known. Within one base of it there is no much larger clone, and no base qualities were kept. The data originate from a study of T cell responses to AZD1222 COVID-19 vaccine (dated by TCRdb to about 2021). Background for the entire study: Because spike-specific TCR depth and breadth did not differ between the two schedules, AZD1222 recipients who got a second dose at roughly 4 weeks were pooled with those who got a second dose at roughly 12 weeks. A total of under 250 trial participants underwent TCR sequencing, of whom 207 had received two doses of AZD1222 and roughly 26 had received two doses of the MenACWY control vaccine. Trial participants were enrolled into age subgroups of 18-55, 56-69 and 70-plus years, which contained about 150, 28 and 57 TCR-sequenced participants, respectively.

The study at large found these results: The vaccine-associated CD4 TCRs covered the entire spike protein, and the dominant responses fell in regions 160-218 and 743-854. Participants were mostly white British and included more females than males, and it was suggested by the authors that clonal diversity may have been underestimated. The 56-69-year group was small, and its depth increase did not reach significance, likely because of low power. A significant rise in spike-specific TCR breadth and depth was observed after two AZD1222 doses relative to day 0 and relative to MenACWY recipients. Nearly half of unique spike-specific TCRs reportedly recognized epitopes outside regions mutated in the B.1.351 and B.1.1.7 variants. Conclusions about previously exposed vaccinees are limited because only 6 or 7 AZD1222 recipients were SARS-CoV-2 seropositive at baseline. No day 14 peak-response samples were available, so repertoires were characterized only after the peak T cell response.

The time point label for this specimen denotes: baseline before first vaccination. The vaccinee samples were drawn from two UK trials, COV001 and COV002, one of which was a single-blind randomized controlled phase 2/3 trial testing AZD1222 (ChAdOx1 nCoV-19) in healthy adults. Trial participant PBMC samples were collected at day 0 and day 28 after the second dose for TCRbeta chain sequencing. The CDR3 regions of human TCRbeta chains were subjected to immunosequencing. Per the original workflow: TCRs in the repertoires were compared against a reference library of SARS-CoV-2-specific TCRs that had been generated with the MIRA antigen-specificity platform. Breadth was defined as the fraction of unique TCRs that were SARS-CoV-2-associated, and depth was defined as the fraction of total T cells that were SARS-CoV-2-associated. Using the MIRA data, each spike-specific TCR was assigned both to the spike region to which the TCR was reactive and to a CD4 or CD8 class. Log10-transformed breadth and depth values were compared by one-way ANOVA with Sidak's multiple comparisons tests. The table was pulled from immuneACCESS by TCRdb, which kept in-frame rearrangements only. Such tables lose some clones; where checked, under half of the loss comes from unresolved V genes, and the rest has no known cause. D and trimming come from the DNA, and the V and J calls and clone size come from that table. The sample data list some 170,000 clones, and around nine tenths of these were observed just once. The ten most abundant clones make up about 1.5% of the sample.

From the cysteine through the phenylalanine, the CDR3 covers 14 amino acids. Only the CDR3 region is kept as DNA, spanning 42 bases read in frame from base 1. The CDR1 and CDR2 encoded by the germline V gene are SGHDT and YYEEEE. V and J lose 0 bases and 13 bases, and a span of 14 bases separates them. The chain links TRBV5-6 with TRBJ1-6; TRBD1 is a possible D gene, resting on 5 matching bases. The sample consisted of peripheral blood, taken on day 0 of AZD1222 vaccination. The clonotype was recovered from an adult in good health. Here is the DNA: TGTGCCAGCAGCTTGGACGGGGGGTACTTTCCCCTCCACTTT. Translated, it gives CASSLDGGYFPLHF.